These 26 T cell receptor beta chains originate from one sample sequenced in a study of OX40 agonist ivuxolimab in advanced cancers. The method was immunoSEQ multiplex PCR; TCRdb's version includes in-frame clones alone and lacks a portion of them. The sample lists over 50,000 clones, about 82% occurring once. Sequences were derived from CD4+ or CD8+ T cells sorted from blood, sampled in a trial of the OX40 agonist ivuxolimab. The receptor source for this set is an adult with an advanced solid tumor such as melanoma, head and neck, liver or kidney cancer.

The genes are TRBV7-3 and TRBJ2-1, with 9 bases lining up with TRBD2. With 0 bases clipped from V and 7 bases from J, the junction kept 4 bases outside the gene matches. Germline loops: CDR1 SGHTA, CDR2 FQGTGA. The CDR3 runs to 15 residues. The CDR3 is CASSLTPAGGNEQFF. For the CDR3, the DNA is TGTGCCAGCAGCTTAACGCCAGCGGGGGGTAATGAGCAGTTCTTC.

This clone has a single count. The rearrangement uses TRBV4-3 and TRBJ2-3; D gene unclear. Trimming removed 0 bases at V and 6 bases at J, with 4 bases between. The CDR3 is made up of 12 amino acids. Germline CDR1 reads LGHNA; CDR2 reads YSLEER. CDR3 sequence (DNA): TGCGCCAGCAGCCAAGATAGGGATACGCAGTATTTT. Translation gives CASSQDRDTQYF.

The CDR3 sequence is CASSLSGANTDTQYF. The DNA of the CDR3 is TGTGCCAGCAGCTTGTCGGGGGCAAACACAGATACGCAGTATTTT. J is TRBJ2-3 and V is TRBV5-4, with D perhaps assigned TRBD1 or TRBD2 (6 bases each). Germline CDR1 reads SGHNT; CDR2 reads YYREEE (reference sequence). Trimming stripped 1 base from V and 2 bases from J, with 11 bases between. The CDR3 has 15 amino acids. Variable domain in full (rest from reference TRBV5-4 and TRBJ2-3): ETGVTQSPTHLIKTRGQQVTLRCSSQSGHNTVSWYQQALGQGPQFIFQYYREEENGRGNFPPRFSGLQFPNYSSELNVNALELDDSALYLCASSLSGANTDTQYFGPGTRLTVL.

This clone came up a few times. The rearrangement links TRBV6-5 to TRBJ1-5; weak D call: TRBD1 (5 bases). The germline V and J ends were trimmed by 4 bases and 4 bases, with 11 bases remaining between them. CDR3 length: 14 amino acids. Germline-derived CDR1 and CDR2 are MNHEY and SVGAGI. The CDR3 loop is CASSSIRGNQPQHF. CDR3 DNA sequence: TGTGCCAGCAGTTCCATCCGGGGGAATCAGCCCCAGCATTTT.

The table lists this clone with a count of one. CDR3 loop: CASSRQVNTEAFF. CDR3 in DNA: TGTGCCAGCAGCCGACAGGTGAACACTGAAGCTTTCTTT. The V and J genes are TRBV7-9 and TRBJ1-1; possible D gene TRBD1, 6 bases. This CDR3 contains 13 residues. Germline CDR1 is SEHNR and CDR2 is FQNEAQ (reference sequence). The V end was cut by 5 bases, the J end by 0 bases, with 7 bases between.

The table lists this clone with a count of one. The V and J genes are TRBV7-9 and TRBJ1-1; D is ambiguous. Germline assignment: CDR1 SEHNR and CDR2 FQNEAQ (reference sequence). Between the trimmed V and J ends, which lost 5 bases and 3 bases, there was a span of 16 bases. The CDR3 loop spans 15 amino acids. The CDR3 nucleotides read TGTGCCAGCAGCACGTCGGTGTTCGGATACACTGAAGCTTTCTTT. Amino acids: CASSTSVFGYTEAFF.

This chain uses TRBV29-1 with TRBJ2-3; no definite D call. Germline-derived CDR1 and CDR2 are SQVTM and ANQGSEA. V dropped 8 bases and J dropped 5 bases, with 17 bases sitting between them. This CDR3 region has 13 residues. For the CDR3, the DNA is TGCAGCATTCGTACGTCCGGGCAAGATACGCAGTATTTT. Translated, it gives CSIRTSGQDTQYF.

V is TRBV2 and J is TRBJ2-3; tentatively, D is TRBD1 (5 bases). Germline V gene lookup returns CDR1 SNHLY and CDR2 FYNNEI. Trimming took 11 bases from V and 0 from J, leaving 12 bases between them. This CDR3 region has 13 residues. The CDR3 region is CAGRQSSTDTQYF. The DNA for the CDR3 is TGTGCCGGAAGACAGTCAAGCACAGATACGCAGTATTTT.

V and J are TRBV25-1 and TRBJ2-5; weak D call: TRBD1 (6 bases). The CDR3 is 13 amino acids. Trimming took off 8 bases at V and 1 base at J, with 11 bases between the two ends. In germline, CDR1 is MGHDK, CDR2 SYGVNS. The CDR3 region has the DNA TGTGCCAGCTCGAGGGACACCCAAGAGACCCAGTACTTC. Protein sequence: CASSRDTQETQYF.

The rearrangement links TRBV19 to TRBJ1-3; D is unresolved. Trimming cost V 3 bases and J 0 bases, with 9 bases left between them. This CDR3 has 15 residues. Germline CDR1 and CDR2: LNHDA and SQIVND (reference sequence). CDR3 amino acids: CASSMYRGSGNTIYF. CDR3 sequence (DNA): TGTGCCAGTAGTATGTACCGGGGCTCTGGAAACACCATATATTTT.

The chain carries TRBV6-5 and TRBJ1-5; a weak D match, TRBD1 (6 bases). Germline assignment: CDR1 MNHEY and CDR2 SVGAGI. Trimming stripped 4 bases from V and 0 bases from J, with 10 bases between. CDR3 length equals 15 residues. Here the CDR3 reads CASSLDRYSNQPQHF. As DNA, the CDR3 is TGTGCCAGCAGTTTGGACAGATATAGCAATCAGCCCCAGCATTTT.

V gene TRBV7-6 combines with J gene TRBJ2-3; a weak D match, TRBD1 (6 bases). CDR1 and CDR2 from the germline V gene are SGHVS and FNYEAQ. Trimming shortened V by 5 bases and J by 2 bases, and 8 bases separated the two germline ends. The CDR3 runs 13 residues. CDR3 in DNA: TGTGCCAGCAGCCAGGGGCCCACAGATACGCAGTATTTT. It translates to CASSQGPTDTQYF.

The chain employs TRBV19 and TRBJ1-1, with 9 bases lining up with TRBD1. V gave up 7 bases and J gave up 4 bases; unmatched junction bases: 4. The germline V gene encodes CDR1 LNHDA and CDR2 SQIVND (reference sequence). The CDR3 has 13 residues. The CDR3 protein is CASMVTGGTEAFF. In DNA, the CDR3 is TGTGCCAGTATGGTGACAGGGGGCACTGAAGCTTTCTTT.

The CDR3 here is CASRGHPGTDTQYF. CDR3 nucleotide sequence: TGTGCCAGCAGGGGCCATCCGGGCACAGATACGCAGTATTTT. The chain is built from TRBV9 and TRBJ2-3; D unresolved. The CDR3 sequence is 14 residues long. Trimming removed 5 bases at V and 1 base at J, with 11 bases between. CDR1 SGDLS and CDR2 YYNGEE come from the germline V gene.

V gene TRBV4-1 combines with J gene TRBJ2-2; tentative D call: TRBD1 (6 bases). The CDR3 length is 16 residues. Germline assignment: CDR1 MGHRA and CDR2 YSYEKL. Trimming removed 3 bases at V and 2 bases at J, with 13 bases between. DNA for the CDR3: TGCGCCAGCAGCCAGTTGGGGACAAGAAACACCGGGGAGCTGTTTTTT. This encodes CASSQLGTRNTGELFF.

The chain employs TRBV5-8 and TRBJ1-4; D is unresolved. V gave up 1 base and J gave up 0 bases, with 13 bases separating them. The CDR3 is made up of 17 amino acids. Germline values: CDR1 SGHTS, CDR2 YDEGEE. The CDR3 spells CASSLPGFLATNEKLFF. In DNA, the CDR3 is TGTGCCAGCAGCTTGCCGGGGTTCCTCGCAACTAATGAAAAACTGTTTTTT.

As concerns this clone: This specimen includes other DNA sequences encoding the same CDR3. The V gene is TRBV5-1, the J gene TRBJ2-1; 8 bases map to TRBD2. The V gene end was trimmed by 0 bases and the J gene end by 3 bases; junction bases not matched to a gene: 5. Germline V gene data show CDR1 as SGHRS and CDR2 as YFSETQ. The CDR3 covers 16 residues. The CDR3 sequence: CASSLGRGADYNEQFF. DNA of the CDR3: TGCGCCAGCAGCTTGGGGCGGGGGGCTGACTACAATGAGCAGTTCTTC.

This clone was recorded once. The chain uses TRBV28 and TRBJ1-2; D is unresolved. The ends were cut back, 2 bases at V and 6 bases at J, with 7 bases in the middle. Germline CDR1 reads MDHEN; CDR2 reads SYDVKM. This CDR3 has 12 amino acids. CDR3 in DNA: TGTGCCAGCAGTTTACCCGGGCATGGCTACACCTTC. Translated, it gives CASSLPGHGYTF.

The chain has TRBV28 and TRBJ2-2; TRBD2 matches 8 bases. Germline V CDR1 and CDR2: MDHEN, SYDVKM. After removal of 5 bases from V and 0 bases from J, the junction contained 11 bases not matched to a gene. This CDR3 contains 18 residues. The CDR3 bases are TGTGCCAGCAGTCTATTGTCGGGGGGGACCGCGAACACCGGGGAGCTGTTTTTT. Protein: CASSLLSGGTANTGELFF.

CDR3: CASSPPGPRDTYEQYF. As DNA, the CDR3 is TGTGCCAGCTCACCTCCAGGGCCCCGGGATACCTACGAGCAGTACTTC. The chain is built from TRBV18 and TRBJ2-7; D tentatively reads TRBD1 or TRBD2 (5 bases each). V was shortened by 3 bases and J by 2 bases, with 17 bases between the two germline ends. CDR1 is KGHSH, CDR2 LQKENI, per germline. The CDR3 runs 16 residues. The full variable domain, completed using reference TRBV18 and TRBJ2-7, is NAGVMQNPRHLVRRRGQEARLRCSPMKGHSHVYWYRQLPEEGLKFMVYLQKENIIDESGMPKERFSAEFPKEGPSILRIQQVVRGDSAAYFCASSPPGPRDTYEQYFGPGTRLTVT.

The CDR3 nucleotides are TGTGCCAGTCAAAGGACAGGGGGGACAGATACGCAGTATTTT. As protein: CASQRTGGTDTQYF. The chain links TRBV18 to TRBJ2-3, with 10 bases lining up with TRBD1. This CDR3 is built from 14 residues. Trimming took 9 bases from V and 3 from J; bases not matched to a gene: 6. The germline gives CDR1 KGHSH, CDR2 LQKENI.

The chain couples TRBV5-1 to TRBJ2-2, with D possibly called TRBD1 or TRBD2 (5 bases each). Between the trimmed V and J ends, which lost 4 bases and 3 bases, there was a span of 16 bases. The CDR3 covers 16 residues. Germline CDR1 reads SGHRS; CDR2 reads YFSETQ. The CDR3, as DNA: TGCGCCAGCAGCGACCAATGGGGACCCGACACCGGGGAGCTGTTTTTT. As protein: CASSDQWGPDTGELFF.

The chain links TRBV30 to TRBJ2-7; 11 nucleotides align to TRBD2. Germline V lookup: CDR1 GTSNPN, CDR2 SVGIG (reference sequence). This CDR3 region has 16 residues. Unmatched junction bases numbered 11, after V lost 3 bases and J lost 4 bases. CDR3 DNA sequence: TGTGCCTGGAGCCTGTCTGAGACTAGCGGGGTATACGAGCAGTACTTC. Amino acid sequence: CAWSLSETSGVYEQYF.

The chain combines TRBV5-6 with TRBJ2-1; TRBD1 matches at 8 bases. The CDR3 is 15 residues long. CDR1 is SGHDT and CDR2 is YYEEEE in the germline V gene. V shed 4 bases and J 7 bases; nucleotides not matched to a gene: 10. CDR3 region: CASSLRPQGVNEQFF. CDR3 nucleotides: TGTGCCAGCAGCCTCCGACCACAGGGGGTTAATGAGCAGTTCTTC.

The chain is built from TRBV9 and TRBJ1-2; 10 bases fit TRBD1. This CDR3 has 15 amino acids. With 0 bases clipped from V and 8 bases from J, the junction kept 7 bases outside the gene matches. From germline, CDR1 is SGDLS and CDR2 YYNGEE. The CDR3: CASSVATGTGEGYTF. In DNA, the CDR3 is TGTGCCAGCAGCGTAGCTACAGGGACAGGGGAAGGCTACACCTTC. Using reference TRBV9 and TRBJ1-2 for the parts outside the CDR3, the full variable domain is DSGVTQTPKHLITATGQRVTLRCSPRSGDLSVYWYQQSLDQGLQFLIQYYNGEERAKGNILERFSAQQFPDLHSELNLSSLELGDSALYFCASSVATGTGEGYTFGSGTRLTVV.

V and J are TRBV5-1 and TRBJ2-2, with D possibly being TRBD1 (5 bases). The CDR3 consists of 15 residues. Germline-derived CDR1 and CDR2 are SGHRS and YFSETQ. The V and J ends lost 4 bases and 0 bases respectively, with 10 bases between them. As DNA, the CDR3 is TGCGCCAGCAGCCCGACAGTCGCGAACACCGGGGAGCTGTTTTTT. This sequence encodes CASSPTVANTGELFF. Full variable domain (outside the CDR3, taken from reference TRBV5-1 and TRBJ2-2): KAGVTQTPRYLIKTRGQQVTLSCSPISGHRSVSWYQQTPGQGLQFLFEYFSETQRNKGNFPGRFSGRQFSNSRSEMNVSTLELGDSALYLCASSPTVANTGELFFGEGSRLTVL.